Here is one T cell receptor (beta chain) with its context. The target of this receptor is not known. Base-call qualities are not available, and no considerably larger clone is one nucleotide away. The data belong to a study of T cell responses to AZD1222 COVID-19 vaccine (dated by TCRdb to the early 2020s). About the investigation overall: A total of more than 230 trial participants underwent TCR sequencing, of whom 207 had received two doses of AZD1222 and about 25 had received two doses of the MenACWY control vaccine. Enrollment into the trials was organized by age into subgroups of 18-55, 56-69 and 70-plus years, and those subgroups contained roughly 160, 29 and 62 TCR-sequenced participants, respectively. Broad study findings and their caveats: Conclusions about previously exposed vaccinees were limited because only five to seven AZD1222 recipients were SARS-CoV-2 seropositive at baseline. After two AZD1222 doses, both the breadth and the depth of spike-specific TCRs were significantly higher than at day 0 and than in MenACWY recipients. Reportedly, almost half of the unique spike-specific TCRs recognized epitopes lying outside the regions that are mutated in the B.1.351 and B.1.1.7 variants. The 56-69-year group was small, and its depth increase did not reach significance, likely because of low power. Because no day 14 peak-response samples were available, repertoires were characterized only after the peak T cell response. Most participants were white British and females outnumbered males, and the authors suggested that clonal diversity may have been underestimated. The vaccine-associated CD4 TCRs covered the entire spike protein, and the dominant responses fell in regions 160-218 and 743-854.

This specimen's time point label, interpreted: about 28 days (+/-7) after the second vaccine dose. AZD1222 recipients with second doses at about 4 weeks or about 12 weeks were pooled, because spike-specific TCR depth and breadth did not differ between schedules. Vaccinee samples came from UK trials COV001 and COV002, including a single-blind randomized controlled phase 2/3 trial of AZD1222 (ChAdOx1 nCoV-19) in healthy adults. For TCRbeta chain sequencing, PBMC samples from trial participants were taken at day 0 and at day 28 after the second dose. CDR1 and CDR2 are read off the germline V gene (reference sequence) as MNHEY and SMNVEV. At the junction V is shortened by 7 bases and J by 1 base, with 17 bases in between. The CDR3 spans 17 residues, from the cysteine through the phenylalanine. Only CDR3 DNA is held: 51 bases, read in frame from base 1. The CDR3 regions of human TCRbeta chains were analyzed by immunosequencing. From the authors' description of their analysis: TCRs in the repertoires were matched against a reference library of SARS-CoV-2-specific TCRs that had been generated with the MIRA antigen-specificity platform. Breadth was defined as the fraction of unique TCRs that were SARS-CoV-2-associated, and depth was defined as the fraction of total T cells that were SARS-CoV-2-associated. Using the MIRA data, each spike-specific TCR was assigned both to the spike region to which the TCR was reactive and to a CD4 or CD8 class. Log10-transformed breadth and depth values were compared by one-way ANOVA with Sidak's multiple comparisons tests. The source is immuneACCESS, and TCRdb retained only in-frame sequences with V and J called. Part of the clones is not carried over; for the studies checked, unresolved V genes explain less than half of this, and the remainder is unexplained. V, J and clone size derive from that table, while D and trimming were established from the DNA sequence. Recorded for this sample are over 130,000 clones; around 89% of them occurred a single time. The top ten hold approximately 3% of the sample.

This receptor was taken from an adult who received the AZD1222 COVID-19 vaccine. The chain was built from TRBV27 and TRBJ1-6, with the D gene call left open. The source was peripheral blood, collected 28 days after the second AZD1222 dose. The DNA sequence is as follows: TGTGCCAGCACTCCGCGGAGGACTGGGTCCTATAATTCACCCCTCCACTTT. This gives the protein CASTPRRTGSYNSPLHF.